This TCR beta chain stems from a study of T cell repertoires in cytomegalovirus infection. Study information: Recently described HLA-C-restricted plus well-studied HLA-B-restricted CMV epitopes were used. Indicated by public TCR beta signatures were CMV infection and matching HLA type. Findings and limits, study-wide: The ex vivo response was dominated by HLA-C-restricted CMV-specific TCR beta clonotypes.

With 4 bases clipped from V and 0 bases from J, the junction kept 8 bases outside the gene matches. Looked up from germline, CDR1 is MGHRA and CDR2 is YSYEKL. The CDR3 is 17 residues long. The table lists this clonotype with a few counts. What it binds is unknown. TCRdb passed the reads through MiXCR, listing each CDR3 protein once. The table has some 940,000 distinct CDR3 sequences, about a third seen once; the top ten hold roughly 13%. The TCR was taken from a human donor in good health (CMV status not recorded). Some clones in this sample may be carry-over from other donors' samples. The starting material was cultured CD8+ T cells from PBMCs, obtained from culture after CMV antigen stimulation. The chain links TRBV4-1 to TRBJ2-2; 7 nucleotides line up with TRBD1. In DNA form, the CDR3 reads TGCGCCAGCAGCCCCCTGGGGACAGACTCGAACACCGGGGAGCTGTTTTTT. It is translated as CASSPLGTDSNTGELFF.